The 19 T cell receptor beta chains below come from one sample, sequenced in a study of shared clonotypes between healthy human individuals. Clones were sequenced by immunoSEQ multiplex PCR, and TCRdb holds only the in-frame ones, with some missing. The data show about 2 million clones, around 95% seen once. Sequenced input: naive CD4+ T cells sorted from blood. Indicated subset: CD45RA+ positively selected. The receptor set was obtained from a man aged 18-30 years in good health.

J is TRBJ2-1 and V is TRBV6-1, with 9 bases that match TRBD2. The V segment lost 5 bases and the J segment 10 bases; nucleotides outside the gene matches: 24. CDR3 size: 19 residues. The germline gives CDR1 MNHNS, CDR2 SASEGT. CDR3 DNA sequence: TGTGCCAGCAGTAAAGTTAATAGCGGGGGACGAAAATATGTGCCGGAGCAGTTCTTC. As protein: CASSKVNSGGRKYVPEQFF.

This CDR3 reads CASSAGFSPPALHF. The CDR3 coding sequence is TGTGCCAGCAGTGCAGGGTTTAGCCCACCGGCACTCCACTTT. The genes are TRBV2 and TRBJ1-6; D is perhaps TRBD1 (5 bases). CDR3 length: 14 residues. Germline lookup yields CDR1 SNHLY and CDR2 FYNNEI. V lost 4 bases to trimming and J lost 16 bases, with 20 bases between them.

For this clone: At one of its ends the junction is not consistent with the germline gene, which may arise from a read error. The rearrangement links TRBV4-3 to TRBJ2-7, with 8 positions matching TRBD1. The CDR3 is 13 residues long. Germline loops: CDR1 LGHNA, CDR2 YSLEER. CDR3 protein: CASSEDRGYEQYF. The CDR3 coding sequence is TGCGCCAGCAGCGAAGACAGGGGCTACGAGCAGTACTTC.

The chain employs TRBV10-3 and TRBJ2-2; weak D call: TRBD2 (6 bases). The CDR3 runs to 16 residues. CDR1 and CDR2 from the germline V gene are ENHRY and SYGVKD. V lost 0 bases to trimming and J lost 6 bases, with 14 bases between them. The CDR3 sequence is CAISESEGGVAGELFF. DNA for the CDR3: TGTGCCATCAGTGAGTCTGAGGGAGGAGTTGCCGGGGAGCTGTTTTTT.

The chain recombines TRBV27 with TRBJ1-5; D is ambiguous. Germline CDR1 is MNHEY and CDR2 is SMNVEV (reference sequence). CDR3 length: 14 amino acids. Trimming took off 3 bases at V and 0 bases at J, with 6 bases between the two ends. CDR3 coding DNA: TGTGCCAGCAGTTTGCCGGTTAGCAATCAGCCCCAGCATTTT. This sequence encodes CASSLPVSNQPQHF.

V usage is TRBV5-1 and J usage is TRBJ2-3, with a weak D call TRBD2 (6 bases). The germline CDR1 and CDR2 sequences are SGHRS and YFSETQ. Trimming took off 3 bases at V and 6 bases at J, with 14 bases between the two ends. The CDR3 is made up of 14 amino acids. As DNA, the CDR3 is TGCGCCAGCAGCTCAAGGGACGGGGGTGATACGCAGTATTTT. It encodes CASSSRDGGDTQYF.

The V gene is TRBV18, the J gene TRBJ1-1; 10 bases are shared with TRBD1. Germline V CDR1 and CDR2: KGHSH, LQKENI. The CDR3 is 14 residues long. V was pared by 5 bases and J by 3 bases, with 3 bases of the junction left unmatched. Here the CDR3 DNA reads TGTGCCAGCTCATGGGGGACAGGGGACACTGAAGCTTTCTTT. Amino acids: CASSWGTGDTEAFF.

The CDR3 reads CASSLEGLESSYNEQFF. The CDR3 DNA reads TGCGCCAGCAGCTTGGAGGGACTAGAAAGCTCCTACAATGAGCAGTTCTTC. The genes are TRBV5-1 and TRBJ2-1, with 8 bases lining up with TRBD2. The CDR3 extends over 17 amino acids. CDR1 and CDR2 from the germline V gene are SGHRS and YFSETQ. V shed 0 bases, J shed 0 bases, and the junction held 5 bases outside the gene matches.

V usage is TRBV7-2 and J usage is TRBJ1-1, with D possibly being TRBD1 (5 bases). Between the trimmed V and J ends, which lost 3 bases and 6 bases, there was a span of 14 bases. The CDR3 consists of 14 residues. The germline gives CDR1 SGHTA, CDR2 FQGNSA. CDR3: CASSLRGSGAEAFF. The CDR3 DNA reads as TGTGCCAGCAGCTTGAGGGGATCGGGGGCTGAAGCTTTCTTT.

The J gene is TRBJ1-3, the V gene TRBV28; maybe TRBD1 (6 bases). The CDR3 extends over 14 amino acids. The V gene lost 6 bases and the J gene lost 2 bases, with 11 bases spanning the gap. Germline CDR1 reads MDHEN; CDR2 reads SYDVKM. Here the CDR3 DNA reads TGTGCCAGCAGGAAACAGGGTGCTGGAAACACCATATATTTT. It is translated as CASRKQGAGNTIYF.

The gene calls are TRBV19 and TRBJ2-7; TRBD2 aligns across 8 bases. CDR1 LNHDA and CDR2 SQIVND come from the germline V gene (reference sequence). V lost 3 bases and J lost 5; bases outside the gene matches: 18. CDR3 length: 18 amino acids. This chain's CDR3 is CASSMSPSQRSGRNEQYF. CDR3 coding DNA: TGTGCCAGTAGTATGTCCCCAAGTCAGCGAAGCGGGAGAAACGAGCAGTACTTC. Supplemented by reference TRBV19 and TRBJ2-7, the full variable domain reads DGGITQSPKYLFRKEGQNVTLSCEQNLNHDAMYWYRQDPGQGLRLIYYSQIVNDFQKGDIAEGYSVSREKKESFPLTVTSAQKNPTAFYLCASSMSPSQRSGRNEQYFGPGTRLTVT.

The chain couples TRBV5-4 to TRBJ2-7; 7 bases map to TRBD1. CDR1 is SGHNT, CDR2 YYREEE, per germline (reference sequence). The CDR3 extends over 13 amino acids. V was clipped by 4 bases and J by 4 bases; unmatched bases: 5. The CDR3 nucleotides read TGTGCCAGCAGCCGACAGGGTCTGTACGAGCAGTACTTC. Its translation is CASSRQGLYEQYF.

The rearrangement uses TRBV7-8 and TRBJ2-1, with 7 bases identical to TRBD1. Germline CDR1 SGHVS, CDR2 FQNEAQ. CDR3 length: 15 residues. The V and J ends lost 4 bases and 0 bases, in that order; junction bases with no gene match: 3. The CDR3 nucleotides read TGTGCCAGCAGCTCTACAGGGGTCTCCTACAATGAGCAGTTCTTC. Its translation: CASSSTGVSYNEQFF.

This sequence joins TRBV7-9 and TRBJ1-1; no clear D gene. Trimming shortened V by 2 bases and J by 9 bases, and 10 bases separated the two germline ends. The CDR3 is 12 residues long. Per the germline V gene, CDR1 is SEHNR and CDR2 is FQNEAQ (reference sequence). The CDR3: CASSLTLAQAFF. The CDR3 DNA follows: TGTGCCAGCAGCTTAACCCTCGCCCAAGCTTTCTTT.

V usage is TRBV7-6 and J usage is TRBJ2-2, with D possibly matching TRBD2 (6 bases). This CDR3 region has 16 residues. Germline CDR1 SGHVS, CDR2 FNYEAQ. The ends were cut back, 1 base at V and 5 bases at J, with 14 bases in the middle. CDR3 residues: CASSLGGTWGTGELFF. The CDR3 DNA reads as TGTGCCAGCAGCTTAGGCGGGACGTGGGGGACCGGGGAGCTGTTTTTT.

CDR3 sequence (DNA): TGTGCCAGCAGTTTCTCCTTCAACGGGGGGGACGAGCAGTACTTC. Translation gives CASSFSFNGGDEQYF. This chain joins TRBV28 and TRBJ2-7; 8 bases map to TRBD2. The germline V gene encodes CDR1 MDHEN and CDR2 SYDVKM. The CDR3 covers 15 residues. Germline trimming cut 3 bases from V and 5 bases from J; bases unmatched to any gene: 9.

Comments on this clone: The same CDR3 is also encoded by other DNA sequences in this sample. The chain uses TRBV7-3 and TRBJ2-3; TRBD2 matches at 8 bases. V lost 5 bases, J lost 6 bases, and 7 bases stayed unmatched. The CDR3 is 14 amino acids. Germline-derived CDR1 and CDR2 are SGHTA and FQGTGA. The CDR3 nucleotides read TGTGCCAGCAGCCCAACGGGGGGGACGGATACGCAGTATTTT. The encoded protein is CASSPTGGTDTQYF.

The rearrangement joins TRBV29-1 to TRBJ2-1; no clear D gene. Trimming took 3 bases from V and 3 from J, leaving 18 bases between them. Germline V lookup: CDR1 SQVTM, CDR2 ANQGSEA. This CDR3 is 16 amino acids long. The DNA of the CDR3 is TGCAGCGTTGACGGTATAAGAGACAATCGCTACAATGAGCAGTTCTTC. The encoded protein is CSVDGIRDNRYNEQFF.

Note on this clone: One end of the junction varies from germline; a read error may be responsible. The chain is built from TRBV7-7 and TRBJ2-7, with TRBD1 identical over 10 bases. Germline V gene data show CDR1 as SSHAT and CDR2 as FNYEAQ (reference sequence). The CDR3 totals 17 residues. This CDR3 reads CASSLGPQGTGVSEQYF. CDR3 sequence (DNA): TGTGCTAGCAGCTTAGGCCCCCAAGGGACAGGGGTCTCCGAGCAGTACTTC.